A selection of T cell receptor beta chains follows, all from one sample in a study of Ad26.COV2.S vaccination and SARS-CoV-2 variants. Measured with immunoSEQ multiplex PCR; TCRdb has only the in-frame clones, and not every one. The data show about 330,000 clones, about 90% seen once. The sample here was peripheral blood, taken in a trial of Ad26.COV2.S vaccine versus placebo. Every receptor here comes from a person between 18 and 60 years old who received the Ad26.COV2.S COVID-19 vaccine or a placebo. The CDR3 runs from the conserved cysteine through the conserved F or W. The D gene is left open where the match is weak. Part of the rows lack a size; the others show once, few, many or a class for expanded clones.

CASRPTGAGNTIYF	TGTGCCAGCAGACCAACAGGGGCTGGAAACACCATATATTTT	TRBD1	NA	TRBJ1-3	TRBV7-8
CASSRNLGGPEETQYF	TGCGCCAGCAGCCGCAATCTCGGGGGGCCCGAGGAGACCCAGTACTTC	NA	NA	TRBJ2-5	TRBV4-3
CASSIPPSGGYTF	TGTGCCAGTAGTATACCACCTAGTGGTGGCTACACCTTC	NA	NA	TRBJ1-2	TRBV19
CSVSGMNTEAFF	TGCAGCGTTTCCGGAATGAACACTGAAGCTTTCTTT	NA	NA	TRBJ1-1	TRBV29-1
CSAGKVDEQFF	TGCAGTGCGGGTAAGGTGGATGAGCAGTTCTTC	NA	once	TRBJ2-1	TRBV20-1
CAISGDSYYGYTF	TGTGCCATCAGTGGTGACAGTTACTATGGCTACACCTTC	NA	NA	TRBJ1-2	TRBV10-3
CASSPNGPPGQRQYF	TGTGCCAGCAGCCCGAACGGCCCGCCGGGACAGCGGCAGTACTTC	TRBD1	NA	TRBJ2-7	TRBV6-2/TRBV6-3
CAISDYGLAGEETQYF	TGTGCCATCAGTGATTACGGACTAGCGGGGGAAGAGACCCAGTACTTC	TRBD2	NA	TRBJ2-5	TRBV10-3
CASTDRGHGTEAFF	TGTGCCAGCACCGACAGGGGGCACGGCACTGAAGCTTTCTTT	TRBD1	once	TRBJ1-1	TRBV7-3
CATGRGPNNNSPLHF	TGTGCCACCGGAAGGGGGCCAAATAATAATTCACCCCTCCACTTT	TRBD1	few	TRBJ1-6	TRBV24-1
CASSLSTTHFYGEQYF	TGTGCCAGCAGCTTGTCGACAACCCACTTCTACGGCGAGCAGTACTTC	NA	NA	TRBJ2-7	TRBV5-5
CASRRTGGDYGYTF	TGTGCCAGCAGAAGGACAGGGGGGGACTATGGCTACACCTTC	TRBD1	few	TRBJ1-2	TRBV6-6
CASSPGGKSDTIYF	TGCGCCAGCAGCCCAGGGGGCAAAAGTGACACCATATATTTT	TRBD1	NA	TRBJ1-3	TRBV5-1
CASSSGLWLSGDTEAFF	TGTGCCAGCAGTTCCGGGTTGTGGTTATCTGGCGACACTGAAGCTTTCTTT	NA	NA	TRBJ1-1	TRBV2
CASSQESGAGLNGYTF	TGTGCCAGCAGCCAAGAATCCGGGGCAGGGTTAAATGGCTACACCTTC	NA	NA	TRBJ1-2	TRBV4-2
CASSPGTGSSNQPQHF	TGTGCCAGCAGCCCCGGGACAGGATCTAGCAATCAGCCCCAGCATTTT	TRBD1	NA	TRBJ1-5	TRBV6-6